A single T cell receptor (beta chain) is shown here with its context. This receptor's antigen is unknown. One base away there is no much larger clone; base qualities are not given. Receptors were amplified or captured by the immunoSEQ multiplex PCR assay. The clones in this table, taken by TCRdb from immuneACCESS, are in-frame only. Not every clone is retained; where verified, under half of the shortfall comes from an unresolved V gene, and the cause of the rest is unknown. The sample includes about 94,000 clones, with approximately 90% observed a single time. In total, the top ten clones hold about 4% of the sample. This sample is drawn from a study of control samples from healthy donors and cancer patients (dated by TCRdb to between 2020 and 2021). The CDR3, cysteine through phenylalanine, is 12 amino acids long. Of the read, only the CDR3 DNA is kept; its 36 bases are in frame from base 1. V sheds 9 bases and J sheds 8 bases, leaving 14 bases between their ends. The germline V gene yields SNHLY for CDR1 and FYNNEI for CDR2.

The TCR comes from a woman aged 18 to 35 in good health. The specimen was blood. The chain joins TRBV2 to TRBJ2-1; the D gene is possibly TRBD2, with 7 bases matching. The DNA reads TGTGCCAGAGGGGGGGACTCCGATGAGCAGTTCTTC. The encoded protein is CARGGDSDEQFF.